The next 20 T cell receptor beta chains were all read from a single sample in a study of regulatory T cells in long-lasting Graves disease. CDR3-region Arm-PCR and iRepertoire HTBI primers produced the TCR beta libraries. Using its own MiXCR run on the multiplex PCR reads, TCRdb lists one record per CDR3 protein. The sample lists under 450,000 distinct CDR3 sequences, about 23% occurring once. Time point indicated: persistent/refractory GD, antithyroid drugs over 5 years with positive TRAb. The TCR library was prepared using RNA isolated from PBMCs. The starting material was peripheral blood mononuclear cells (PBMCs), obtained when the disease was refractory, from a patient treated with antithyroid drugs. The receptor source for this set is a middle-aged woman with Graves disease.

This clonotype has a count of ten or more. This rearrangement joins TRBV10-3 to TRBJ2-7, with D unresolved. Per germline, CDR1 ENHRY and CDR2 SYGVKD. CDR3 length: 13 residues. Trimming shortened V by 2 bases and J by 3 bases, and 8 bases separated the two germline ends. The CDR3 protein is CAISEGLGYEQYF. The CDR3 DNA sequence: TGTGCCATCAGTGAGGGCTTGGGCTACGAGCAGTACTTC.

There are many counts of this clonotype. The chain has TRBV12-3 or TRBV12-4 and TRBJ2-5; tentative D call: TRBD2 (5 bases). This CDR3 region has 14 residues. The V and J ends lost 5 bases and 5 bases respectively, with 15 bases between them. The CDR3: CASSPRAGLETQYF. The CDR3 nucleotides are TGTGCCAGCAGTCCAAGGGCGGGTCTGGAGACCCAGTACTTC.

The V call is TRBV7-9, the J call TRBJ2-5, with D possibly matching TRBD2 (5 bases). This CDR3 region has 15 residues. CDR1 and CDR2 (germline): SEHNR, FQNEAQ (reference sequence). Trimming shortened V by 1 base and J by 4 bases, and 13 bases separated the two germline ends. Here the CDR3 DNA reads TGTGCCAGCAGCTTAGTTCCCGGGGAAGGAGAGACCCAGTACTTC. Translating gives CASSLVPGEGETQYF. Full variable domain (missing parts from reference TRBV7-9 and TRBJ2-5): DTGVSQNPRHKITKRGQNVTFRCDPISEHNRLYWYRQTLGQGPEFLTYFQNEAQLEKSRLLSDRFSAERPKGSFSTLEIQRTEQGDSAMYLCASSLVPGEGETQYFGPGTRLLVL.

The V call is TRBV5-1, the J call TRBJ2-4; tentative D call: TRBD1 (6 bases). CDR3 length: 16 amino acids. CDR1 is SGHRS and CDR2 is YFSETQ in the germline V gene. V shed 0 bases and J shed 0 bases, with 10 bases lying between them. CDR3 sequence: CASSLGQDIAKNIQYF. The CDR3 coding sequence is TGCGCCAGCAGCTTGGGACAGGATATAGCCAAAAACATTCAGTACTTC.

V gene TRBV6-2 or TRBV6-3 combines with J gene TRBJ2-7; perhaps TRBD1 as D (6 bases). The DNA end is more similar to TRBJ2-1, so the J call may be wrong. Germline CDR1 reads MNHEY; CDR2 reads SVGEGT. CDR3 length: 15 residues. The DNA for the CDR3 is TGTGCCAGCAGTAATGGGGGCCGTCTCGACTACGAGCAGTTCTTC. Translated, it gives CASSNGGRLDYEQFF.

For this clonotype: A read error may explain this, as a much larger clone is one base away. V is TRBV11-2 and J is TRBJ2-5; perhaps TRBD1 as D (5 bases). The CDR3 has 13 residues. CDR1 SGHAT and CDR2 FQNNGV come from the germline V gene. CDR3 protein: CASSFSREETQHF. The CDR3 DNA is TGTGCCAGCAGCTTTTCCAGGGAAGAGACCCAGCACTTC.

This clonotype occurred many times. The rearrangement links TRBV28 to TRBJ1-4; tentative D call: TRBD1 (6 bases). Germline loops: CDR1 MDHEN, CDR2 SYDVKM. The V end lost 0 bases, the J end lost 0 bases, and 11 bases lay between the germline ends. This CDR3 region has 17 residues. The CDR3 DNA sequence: TGTGCCAGCAGTTTATGGGCGGACAGTGCAACTAATGAAAAACTGTTTTTT. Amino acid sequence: CASSLWADSATNEKLFF.

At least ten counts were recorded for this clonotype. CDR3 amino acids: CSVKGSNQPQHF. Written as DNA, the CDR3 is TGCAGCGTAAAGGGTAGCAATCAGCCCCAGCATTTT. V gene TRBV29-1 combines with J gene TRBJ1-5, with no clear D. With 6 bases removed from V and 0 bases from J, the gap between germline ends came to 6 bases. This CDR3 is 12 amino acids long. Germline V lookup: CDR1 SQVTM, CDR2 ANQGSEA.

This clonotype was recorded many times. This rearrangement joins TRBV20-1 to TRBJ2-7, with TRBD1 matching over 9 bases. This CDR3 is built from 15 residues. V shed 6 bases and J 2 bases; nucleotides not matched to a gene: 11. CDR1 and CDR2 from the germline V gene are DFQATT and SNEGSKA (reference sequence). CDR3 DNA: TGCAGTGCCCCAACGGAGGGGACAGGGACCTACGAGCAGTACTTC. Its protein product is CSAPTEGTGTYEQYF.

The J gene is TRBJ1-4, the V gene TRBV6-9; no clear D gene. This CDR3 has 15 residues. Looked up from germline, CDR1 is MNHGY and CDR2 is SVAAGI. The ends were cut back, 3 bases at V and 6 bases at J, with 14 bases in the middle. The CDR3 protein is CASSYSGSEYEKLFF. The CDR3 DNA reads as TGTGCCAGCAGTTACTCAGGCAGCGAATATGAAAAACTGTTTTTT.

CDR3: CAWTGQDQGYGYTF. The CDR3 DNA reads as TGTGCCTGGACTGGGCAGGATCAGGGCTATGGCTACACCTTC. This chain connects TRBV30 to TRBJ1-2; D perhaps matches TRBD1 (5 bases). The V gene's germline CDR1 is GTSNPN and CDR2 SVGIG (reference sequence). This CDR3 region has 14 residues. V was shortened by 4 bases and J by 4 bases, with 16 bases between the two germline ends.

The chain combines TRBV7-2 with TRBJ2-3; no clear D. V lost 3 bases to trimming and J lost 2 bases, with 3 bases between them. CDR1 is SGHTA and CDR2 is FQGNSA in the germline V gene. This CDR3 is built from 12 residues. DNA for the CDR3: TGTGCCAGCAGCTTTTACACAGATACGCAGTATTTT. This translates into CASSFYTDTQYF.

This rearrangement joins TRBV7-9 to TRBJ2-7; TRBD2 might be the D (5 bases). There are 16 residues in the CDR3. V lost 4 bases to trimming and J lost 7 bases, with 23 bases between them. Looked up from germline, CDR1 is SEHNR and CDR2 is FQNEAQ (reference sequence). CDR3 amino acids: CASSSSFAARVREQYF. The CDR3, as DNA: TGTGCCAGCAGCTCTAGCTTTGCGGCCCGGGTGCGGGAGCAGTACTTC.

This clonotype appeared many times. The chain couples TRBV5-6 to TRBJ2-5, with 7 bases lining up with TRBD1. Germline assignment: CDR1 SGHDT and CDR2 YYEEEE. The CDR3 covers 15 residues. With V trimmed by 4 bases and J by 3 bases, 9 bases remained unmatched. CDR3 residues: CASSPRPTGKETQYF. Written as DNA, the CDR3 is TGTGCCAGCAGCCCTCGACCGACAGGGAAAGAGACCCAGTACTTC.

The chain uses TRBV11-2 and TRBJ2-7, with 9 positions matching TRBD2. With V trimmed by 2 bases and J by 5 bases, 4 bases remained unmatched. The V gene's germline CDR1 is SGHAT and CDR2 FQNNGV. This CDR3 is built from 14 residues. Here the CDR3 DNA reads TGTGCCAGCAGCTTATGGCTAGCGGGAAACGAGCAGTACTTC. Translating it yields CASSLWLAGNEQYF.

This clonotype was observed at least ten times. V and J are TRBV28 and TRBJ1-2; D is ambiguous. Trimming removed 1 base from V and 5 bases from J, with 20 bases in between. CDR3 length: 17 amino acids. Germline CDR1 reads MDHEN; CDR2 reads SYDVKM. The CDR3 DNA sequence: TGTGCCAGCAGTTTATTCTTGCCCTTAGGGAGGTATTATGGCTACACCTTC. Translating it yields CASSLFLPLGRYYGYTF.

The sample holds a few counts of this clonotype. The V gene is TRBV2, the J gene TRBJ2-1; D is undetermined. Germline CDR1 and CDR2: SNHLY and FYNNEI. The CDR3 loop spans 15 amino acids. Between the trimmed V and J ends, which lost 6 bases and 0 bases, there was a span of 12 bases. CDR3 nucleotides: TGTGCCAGCAGACAACGAGGCAGCTCCTACAATGAGCAGTTCTTC. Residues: CASRQRGSSYNEQFF.

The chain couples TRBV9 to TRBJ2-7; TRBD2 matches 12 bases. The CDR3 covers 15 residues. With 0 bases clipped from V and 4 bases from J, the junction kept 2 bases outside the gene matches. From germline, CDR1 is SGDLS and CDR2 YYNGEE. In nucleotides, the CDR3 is TGTGCCAGCAGCGTAGGACTAGCGGGAGAGTACGAGCAGTACTTC. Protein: CASSVGLAGEYEQYF.

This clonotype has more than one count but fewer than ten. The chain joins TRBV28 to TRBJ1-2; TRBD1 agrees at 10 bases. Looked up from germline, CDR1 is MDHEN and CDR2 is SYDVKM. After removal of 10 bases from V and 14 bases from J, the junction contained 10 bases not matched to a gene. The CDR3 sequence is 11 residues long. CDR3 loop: CATMGQGRWTF. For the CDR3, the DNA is TGTGCCACCATGGGACAGGGGAGGTGGACCTTC.

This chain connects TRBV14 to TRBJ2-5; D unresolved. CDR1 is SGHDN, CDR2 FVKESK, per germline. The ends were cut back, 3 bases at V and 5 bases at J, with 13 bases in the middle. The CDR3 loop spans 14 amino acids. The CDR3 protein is CASSHRFPPETQYF. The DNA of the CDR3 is TGTGCCAGCAGCCATAGGTTCCCTCCGGAGACCCAGTACTTC.